This TCR beta chain appears in the sequencing data of a study of human T cells and chemical hapten exposure. Across the study: Patients, mostly women, had alopecia areata, alopecia totalis or alopecia universalis. Small pooled library volume differences mainly caused per-sample TCR yield variation.

As handled by the study authors: A per-sample median of roughly 96,000 TCRs was observed, with a range of roughly 20,000 to 750,000. TCRdb reanalysed the RACE reads using MiXCR and keeps one entry per CDR3 protein. These V and J calls derive from TCRdb rather than the authors' analysis. The sample lists roughly 50,000 distinct CDR3 sequences, 8% to 13% seen once, with roughly 1.8% in the top ten. The CDR3 covers 14 residues. Trimming cost V 1 base and J 5 bases, with 11 bases left between them. Per the germline V gene, CDR1 is LGHNA and CDR2 is YNFKEQ. This clonotype was seen a handful of times. The sample's time point: patch test 1, 2 weeks after DPC sensitization. Sample treatment: therapeutic diphenylcyclopropenone sensitization with weekly scalp DPC. Unfractionated whole blood yielded total RNA. Researchers sampled blood before each patch test went on.

This chain uses TRBV4-2 with TRBJ1-1; TRBD1 might be the D (5 bases). The clonotype originates from a woman aged 40 to 50 with alopecia areata. Some clones in this sample may be carry-over from other donors' samples. This material consisted of whole blood, taken in connection with sensitization to the hapten diphenylcyclopropenone (DPC). The CDR3 nucleotides are TGTGCCAGCAGCCAAGTGCAGGGTTGGACTGAAGCTTTCTTT. Its translation: CASSQVQGWTEAFF.